This T cell receptor (beta chain) was captured by sequencing in a study of cytomegalovirus exposure and HLA in healthy donors. Vbeta (60) and Jbeta (13) primers were used in the PCR. Only in-frame clones appear in the TCRdb table, and some are missing; sequencing was by immunoSEQ multiplex PCR. There are around 180,000 clones in the sample; more than 70% occur only once, and 0.25% to 0.3% lies in the top ten. The V segment lost 4 bases and the J segment 4 bases; nucleotides outside the gene matches: 3. The CDR3 is made up of 14 amino acids. Germline CDR1 and CDR2: SNHLY and FYNNEI. This clone showed up just once.

This TCR was sampled from a boy aged 5-17 years in good health and CMV-seronegative. Source material: PBMCs. The V gene is TRBV2, the J gene TRBJ2-1; 8 nucleotides match TRBD2. CDR3 sequence: CASSGLAGYNEQFF. CDR3 DNA sequence: TGTGCCAGCAGTGGGCTAGCGGGTTACAATGAGCAGTTCTTC.